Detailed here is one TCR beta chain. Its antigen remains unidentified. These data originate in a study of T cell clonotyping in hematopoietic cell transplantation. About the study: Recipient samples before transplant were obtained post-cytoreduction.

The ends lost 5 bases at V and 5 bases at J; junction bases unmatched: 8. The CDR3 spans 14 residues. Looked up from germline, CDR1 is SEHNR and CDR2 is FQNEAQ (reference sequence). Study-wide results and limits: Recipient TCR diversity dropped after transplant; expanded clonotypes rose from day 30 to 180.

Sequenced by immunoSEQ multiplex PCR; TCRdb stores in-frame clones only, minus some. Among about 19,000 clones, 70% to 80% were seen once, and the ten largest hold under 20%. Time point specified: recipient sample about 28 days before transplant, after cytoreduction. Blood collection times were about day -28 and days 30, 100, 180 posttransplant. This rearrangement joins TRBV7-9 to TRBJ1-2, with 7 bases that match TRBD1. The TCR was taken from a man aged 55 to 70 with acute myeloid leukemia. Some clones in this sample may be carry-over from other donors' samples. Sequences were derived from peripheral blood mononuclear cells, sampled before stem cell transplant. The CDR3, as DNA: TGTGCCAGCAGCCGCCCCGAGACAGGGTATGGCTACACCTTC. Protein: CASSRPETGYGYTF.